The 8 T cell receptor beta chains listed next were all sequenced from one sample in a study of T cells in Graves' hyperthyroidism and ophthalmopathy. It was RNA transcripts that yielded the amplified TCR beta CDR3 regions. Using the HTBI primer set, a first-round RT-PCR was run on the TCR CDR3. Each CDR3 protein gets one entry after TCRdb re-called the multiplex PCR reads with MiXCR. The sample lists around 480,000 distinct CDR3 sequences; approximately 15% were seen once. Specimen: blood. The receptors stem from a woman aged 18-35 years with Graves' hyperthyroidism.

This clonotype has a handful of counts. CDR3 amino acids: CASGTLLGSAGELFF. CDR3 nucleotide sequence: TGTGCTAGTGGAACCCTTCTAGGAAGCGCCGGGGAGCTGTTTTTT. This chain joins TRBV12-5 and TRBJ2-2; D ambiguous. V dropped 6 bases and J dropped 6 bases, with 17 bases sitting between them. Germline V lookup: CDR1 LGHNT, CDR2 FRNRAP. This CDR3 has 15 amino acids.

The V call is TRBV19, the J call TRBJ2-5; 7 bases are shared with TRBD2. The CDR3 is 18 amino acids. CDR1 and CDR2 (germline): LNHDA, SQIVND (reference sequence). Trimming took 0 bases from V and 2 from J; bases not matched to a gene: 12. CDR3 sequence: CASSIDLLGLADQETQYF. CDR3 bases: TGTGCCAGTAGTATAGACCTATTAGGGCTAGCGGATCAAGAGACCCAGTACTTC. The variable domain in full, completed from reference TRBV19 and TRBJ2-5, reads DGGITQSPKYLFRKEGQNVTLSCEQNLNHDAMYWYRQDPGQGLRLIYYSQIVNDFQKGDIAEGYSVSREKKESFPLTVTSAQKNPTAFYLCASSIDLLGLADQETQYFGPGTRLLVL.

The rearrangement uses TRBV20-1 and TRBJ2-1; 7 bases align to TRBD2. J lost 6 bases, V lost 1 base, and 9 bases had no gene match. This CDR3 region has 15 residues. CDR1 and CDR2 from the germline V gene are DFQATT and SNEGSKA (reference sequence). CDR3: CSARGGAGGSNEQFF. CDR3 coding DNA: TGCAGTGCTAGAGGAGGCGCCGGCGGGAGCAATGAGCAGTTCTTC.

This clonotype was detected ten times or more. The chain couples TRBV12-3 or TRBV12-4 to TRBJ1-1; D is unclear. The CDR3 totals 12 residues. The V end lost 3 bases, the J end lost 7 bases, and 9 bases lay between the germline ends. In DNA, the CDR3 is TGTGCCAGCAGTTTGCCCCGGGGTGAAGCTTTCTTT. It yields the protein CASSLPRGEAFF.

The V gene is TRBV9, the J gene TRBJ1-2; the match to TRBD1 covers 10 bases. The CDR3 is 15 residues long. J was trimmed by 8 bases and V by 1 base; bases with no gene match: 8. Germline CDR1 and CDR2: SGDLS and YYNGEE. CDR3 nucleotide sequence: TGTGCCAGCAGCGTAAGCCCGGGACAGGGGAGCGGCTACACCTTC. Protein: CASSVSPGQGSGYTF.

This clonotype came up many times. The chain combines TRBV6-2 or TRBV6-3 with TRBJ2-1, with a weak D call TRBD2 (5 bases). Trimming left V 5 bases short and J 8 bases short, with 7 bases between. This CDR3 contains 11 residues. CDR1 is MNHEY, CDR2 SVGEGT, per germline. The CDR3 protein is CASSRTDEQFF. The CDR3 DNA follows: TGTGCCAGCAGTCGGACTGATGAGCAGTTCTTC.

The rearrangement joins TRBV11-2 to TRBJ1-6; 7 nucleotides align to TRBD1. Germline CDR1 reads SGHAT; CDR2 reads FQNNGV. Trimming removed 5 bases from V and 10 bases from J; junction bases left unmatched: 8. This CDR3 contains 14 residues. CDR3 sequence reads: CASSPGGVGSPLHF. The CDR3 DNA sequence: TGTGCCAGCAGCCCAGGGGGGGTAGGATCACCCCTCCACTTT. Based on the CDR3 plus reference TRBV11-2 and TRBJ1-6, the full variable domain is EAGVAQSPRYKIIEKRQSVAFWCNPISGHATLYWYQQILGQGPKLLIQFQNNGVVDDSQLPKDRFSAERLKGVDSTLKIQPAKLEDSAVYLCASSPGGVGSPLHFGNGTRLTVT.

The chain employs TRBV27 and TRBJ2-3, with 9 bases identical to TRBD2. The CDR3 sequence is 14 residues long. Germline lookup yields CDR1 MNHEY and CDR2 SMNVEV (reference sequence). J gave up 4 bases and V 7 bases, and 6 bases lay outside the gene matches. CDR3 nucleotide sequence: TGTGCCAGCATGCTAGCGGGAAGGGCAGATACGCAGTATTTT. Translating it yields CASMLAGRADTQYF.